The 20 T cell receptor beta chains presented below share a single source sample, sequenced in a study of CD8+CD57+ T cells in acquired aplastic anemia. Previously, flow cytometry had revealed CD8+CD57+ cell expansion in the patients chosen for sequencing. TCR beta VDJ and CDR3 were profiled, and genomic DNA was the template. TCRdb analysed the reads with MiXCR anew, one entry per CDR3 protein. The sample yields 450,000 to 600,000 distinct CDR3 sequences, around 30% seen once. What was sequenced was sorted CD4+, CD8+, or CD8+CD57+ T cells (not recorded which) from PBMCs. The receptors here all came from a human donor with aplastic anemia.

This clonotype has ten or more counts. The chain recombines TRBV10-3 with TRBJ1-6, with D unclear. The V end lost 4 bases, the J end lost 8 bases, and 6 bases lay between the germline ends. The CDR3 spans 12 residues. The germline gives CDR1 ENHRY, CDR2 SYGVKD. CDR3 in DNA: TGTGCCATCAGTGGAATGGATTCACCCCTCCACTTT. Its translation is CAISGMDSPLHF.

The sample holds one count of this clonotype. This chain uses TRBV29-1 with TRBJ2-3; unclear D gene. The CDR3 loop spans 12 amino acids. Germline assignment: CDR1 SQVTM and CDR2 ANQGSEA. Trimming pared 8 bases from V and 1 base from J, leaving 10 bases between. The CDR3 coding sequence is TGCAGCCGTAGTGTTGGCACAGATACGCAGTATTTT. The encoded protein is CSRSVGTDTQYF.

There are many counts of this clonotype. The gene calls are TRBV15 and TRBJ1-2; 8 bases line up with TRBD1. This CDR3 spans 16 amino acids. The J segment lost 4 bases and the V segment lost 3 bases, leaving 10 bases of the junction unmatched. From germline, CDR1 is LNHNV and CDR2 YYDKDF (reference sequence). The CDR3 spells CATSSLTTGGSYGYTF. CDR3 nucleotides: TGTGCCACCAGCAGCCTTACTACAGGGGGAAGCTATGGCTACACCTTC.

For this clonotype: A much larger clone lies one base from this, so it may be a read error. The CDR3 nucleotides are TGTGCCAGCAGCAATTGGGATCAGATGCACTACAAGCAGTACTTC. This codes for CASSNWDQMHYKQYF. The rearrangement uses TRBV16 and TRBJ2-7; D is uncertain. Germline-derived CDR1 and CDR2 are KGHSY and FQNENV. The CDR3 sequence is 15 residues long.

A remark on this clonotype: This may be a read error, as it is one base from a much larger clone. The genes are TRBV5-5 and TRBJ1-6; unclear D gene. The CDR3 loop spans 15 amino acids. Germline CDR1 is SGHKS and CDR2 is YYEKEE (reference sequence). The CDR3: CAGSVGQMNNSPLHF. The CDR3, as DNA: TGTGCCGGCAGCGTTGGCCAAATGAATAATTCACCCCTCCACTTT.

Concerning this clonotype: As the CDR3 is not closed by the conserved phenylalanine or tryptophan, this likely results from a read error. Because the CDR3's place on the DNA is in doubt, the DNA is left out and the CDR3 is given as listed by TCRdb. The chain uses TRBV9 and TRBJ1-6. CDR1 is SGDLS, CDR2 YYNGEE, per germline. With termini counted, the CDR3 has 8 amino acids. The CDR3 spells CASSDPHY.

As to this clonotype: Just one base apart from a much larger clone, this may be a read error. V usage is TRBV25-1 and J usage is TRBJ1-6; perhaps TRBD1 as D (6 bases). Trimming took off 6 bases at V and 12 bases at J, with 21 bases between the two ends. The CDR3 is made up of 15 amino acids. Germline CDR1 MGHDK, CDR2 SYGVNS. This chain's CDR3 is CASSPGQSEREPLHF. In DNA form, the CDR3 reads TGTGCCAGCAGCCCCGGACAGAGTGAAAGGGAACCCCTCCACTTT.

The chain recombines TRBV7-3 with TRBJ2-5; 10 bases align to TRBD2. The CDR3 is made up of 16 amino acids. The germline gives CDR1 SGHTA, CDR2 FQGTGA. V dropped 5 bases and J dropped 4; count of bases not matched to a gene: 10. CDR3 sequence reads: CASSPATSGEGETQYF. CDR3 DNA sequence: TGTGCCAGCAGCCCAGCAACTAGCGGGGAAGGAGAGACCCAGTACTTC.

This clonotype occurred a few times. The chain combines TRBV19 with TRBJ1-2; tentative D call: TRBD1 (6 bases). Germline CDR1 LNHDA, CDR2 SQIVND (reference sequence). CDR3 length equals 16 residues. The germline V and J ends were trimmed by 3 bases and 5 bases, with 19 bases remaining between them. CDR3 protein: CASSILNPGALYGYTF. The CDR3 DNA reads as TGTGCCAGTAGTATCCTCAATCCAGGGGCCCTGTATGGCTACACCTTC.

A few counts support this clonotype. The junction shows a germline mismatch at one end, possibly a read error. V usage is TRBV10-1 and J usage is TRBJ1-1, with D unclear. The CDR3 is made up of 11 amino acids. Germline V lookup: CDR1 WNHNN, CDR2 SYGVQD (reference sequence). The CDR3 DNA sequence: TGTGCCACTCAGGACCTCACCCAAGCTTTCTTT. Amino acid sequence: CATQDLTQAFF.

This clonotype was recorded many times. The V call is TRBV20-1, the J call TRBJ2-7; tentative D call: TRBD2 (6 bases). The length of the CDR3 is 16 residues. V lost 0 bases and J lost 4, with 19 bases in between. CDR1 is DFQATT, CDR2 SNEGSKA, per germline (reference sequence). In DNA form, the CDR3 reads TGCAGTGCTAGAGACTGGACCGGGACTGAGCGATACGAGCAGTACTTC. It is translated as CSARDWTGTERYEQYF.

Ten or more counts support this clonotype. The genes are TRBV4-2 and TRBJ1-5; D unclear. Germline V lookup: CDR1 LGHNA, CDR2 YNFKEQ. The V gene lost 0 bases and the J gene lost 0 bases, with 6 bases spanning the gap. This CDR3 comprises 15 residues. Written as DNA, the CDR3 is TGTGCCAGCAGCCAAGATTCGCCTAGCAATCAGCCCCAGCATTTT. Protein product: CASSQDSPSNQPQHF.

The chain is built from TRBV15 and TRBJ2-7; D is unclear. Germline CDR1 is LNHNV and CDR2 is YYDKDF (reference sequence). Trimming cost V 0 bases and J 4 bases, with 13 bases left between them. This CDR3 has 15 amino acids. The CDR3 DNA is TGTGCCACCAGCAGAGATCGAAGGACGGATTACGAGCAGTACTTC. This encodes CATSRDRRTDYEQYF. Combining the CDR3 with reference TRBV15 and TRBJ2-7 gives the whole variable domain DAMVIQNPRYQVTQFGKPVTLSCSQTLNHNVMYWYQQKSSQAPKLLFHYYDKDFNNEADTPDNFQSRRPNTSFCFLDIRSPGLGDTAMYLCATSRDRRTDYEQYFGPGTRLTVT.

This clonotype was seen repeatedly, ten times or more. One junction end disagrees with the germline gene, perhaps due to a read error. The V and J genes are TRBV15 and TRBJ1-2, with a tentative D call TRBD1 (5 bases). Germline V lookup: CDR1 LNHNV, CDR2 YYDKDF (reference sequence). This CDR3 is 14 amino acids long. For the CDR3, the DNA is TGTGCCACCAGCAGAGATAGAATGGCTGAGACAGCTGTCTTC. Translated: CATSRDRMAETAVF.

V usage is TRBV3-1 and J usage is TRBJ1-5; D gene unclear. Germline V gives CDR1 LGHDT, CDR2 YNNKEL (reference sequence). Trimming stripped 2 bases from V and 3 bases from J, with 5 bases between. This CDR3 is 13 amino acids long. The CDR3 sequence is CASSQTVNQPQHF. As DNA, the CDR3 is TGTGCCAGCAGCCAAACGGTCAATCAGCCCCAGCATTTT.

This clonotype came up many times. The rearrangement links TRBV15 to TRBJ1-5; the D is unclear. CDR3 length: 17 residues. CDR1 is LNHNV and CDR2 is YYDKDF in the germline V gene (reference sequence). V dropped 0 bases and J dropped 0 bases, with 12 bases sitting between them. The CDR3 here is CATSRDIGFHSNQPQHF. CDR3 nucleotide sequence: TGTGCCACCAGCAGAGATATTGGCTTCCATAGCAATCAGCCCCAGCATTTT. Full variable domain (rest looked up from reference TRBV15 and TRBJ1-5): DAMVIQNPRYQVTQFGKPVTLSCSQTLNHNVMYWYQQKSSQAPKLLFHYYDKDFNNEADTPDNFQSRRPNTSFCFLDIRSPGLGDTAMYLCATSRDIGFHSNQPQHFGDGTRLSIL.

The table lists this clonotype with many counts. V is TRBV10-2 and J is TRBJ2-3; no firm D call. CDR1 is WSHSY, CDR2 SAAADI, per germline. CDR3 size: 14 residues. V was shortened by 6 bases and J by 6 bases, with 16 bases between the two germline ends. CDR3 amino acids: CASSVVAPGDTQYF. The CDR3 nucleotides are TGCGCCAGCAGCGTGGTAGCCCCCGGGGATACGCAGTATTTT.

This chain connects TRBV2 to TRBJ1-5, with D possibly matching TRBD1 (5 bases). Trimming removed 5 bases at V and 0 bases at J, with 17 bases between. The germline gives CDR1 SNHLY, CDR2 FYNNEI. This CDR3 has 17 amino acids. In DNA, the CDR3 is TGTGCCAGCAGTACCTCTACTCGGGGGGTTAGCAATCAGCCCCAGCATTTT. Residues: CASSTSTRGVSNQPQHF.

This clonotype was seen ten or more times. The J gene is TRBJ1-5, the V gene TRBV4-1, with D perhaps matching TRBD1 (6 bases). The CDR3 is 15 residues long. The germline V and J ends were trimmed by 1 base and 2 bases, with 9 bases remaining between them. The germline gives CDR1 MGHRA, CDR2 YSYEKL. The CDR3 here is CASSQGGAGNQPQHF. The CDR3 DNA reads as TGCGCCAGCAGCCAAGGGGGGGCAGGCAATCAGCCCCAGCATTTT.

The J gene is TRBJ2-4, the V gene TRBV6-5; tentatively, D is TRBD1 (6 bases). This CDR3 spans 14 amino acids. V was shortened by 2 bases and J by 5 bases, with 10 bases between the two germline ends. Germline-derived CDR1 and CDR2 are MNHEY and SVGAGI. The CDR3 region is CASSYRQGQNIQYF. The CDR3 coding sequence is TGTGCCAGCAGTTACCGCCAGGGGCAAAACATTCAGTACTTC.